The 10 T cell receptor beta chains presented below share a single source sample, sequenced in a study of blood T cell repertoires in COVID-19. Assay used: immunoSEQ multiplex PCR; TCRdb lists only in-frame clones, some missing. Among about 480,000 clones listed, roughly nine tenths were seen once. Sequenced sample: peripheral blood. The receptors were sampled from a man aged 18 to 30 with COVID-19, enrolled during active disease.

This chain connects TRBV3-1 (or the pseudogene TRBV3-2) to TRBJ2-5; TRBD1 matches at 10 bases. V was clipped by 3 bases and J by 4 bases; unmatched bases: 2. This CDR3 has 14 amino acids. Germline loops: CDR1 LGHDT, CDR2 YNNKEL (reference sequence). The CDR3 nucleotides read TGTGCCAGCAGCCACGGGGACAGGGGAGAGACCCAGTACTTC. Translation: CASSHGDRGETQYF.

The V gene is TRBV6-5, the J gene TRBJ1-2, with TRBD1 matching over 7 bases. This CDR3 has 12 amino acids. V was pared by 6 bases and J by 7 bases, with 5 bases of the junction left unmatched. Germline-derived CDR1 and CDR2 are MNHEY and SVGAGI. CDR3 region: CASRPRTGGYTF. As DNA, the CDR3 is TGTGCCAGCAGACCTCGGACAGGTGGCTACACCTTC.

The rearrangement uses TRBV3-1 (or the pseudogene TRBV3-2) and TRBJ2-7, with 9 bases lining up with TRBD1. Germline V CDR1 and CDR2: LGHDT, YNNKEL (reference sequence). V gave up 6 bases and J gave up 5 bases; unmatched junction bases: 8. This CDR3 is built from 14 residues. CDR3 residues: CASSLQGASDEQYF. CDR3 coding DNA: TGTGCCAGCAGTCTACAGGGGGCTTCGGACGAGCAGTACTTC.

The genes are TRBV7-7 and TRBJ2-2; 9 bases fit TRBD2. This CDR3 region has 17 residues. Germline CDR1 reads SSHAT; CDR2 reads FNYEAQ (reference sequence). V was pared by 5 bases and J by 4 bases, with 11 bases of the junction left unmatched. The CDR3 reads CASSPQPSGILTGELFF. CDR3 DNA: TGTGCCAGCAGCCCCCAACCTAGCGGGATCCTCACCGGGGAGCTGTTTTTT.

This sequence joins TRBV6-5 and TRBJ2-3; D gene ambiguous. Between the trimmed V and J ends, which lost 7 bases and 0 bases, there was a span of 14 bases. There are 15 residues in the CDR3. Germline CDR1 reads MNHEY; CDR2 reads SVGAGI. This CDR3 is CASTAAARSTDTQYF. The CDR3 DNA reads TGTGCCAGCACGGCGGCCGCGAGAAGCACAGATACGCAGTATTTT.

The sample holds a few counts of this clone. This sequence joins TRBV7-3 and TRBJ1-2, with 9 bases aligning to TRBD1. After removal of 5 bases from V and 6 bases from J, the junction contained 4 bases not matched to a gene. This CDR3 is built from 13 residues. Germline V lookup: CDR1 SGHTA, CDR2 FQGTGA. The CDR3 is CASSPRTGDGYTF. The DNA for the CDR3 is TGTGCCAGCAGCCCCCGGACAGGGGATGGCTACACCTTC.

CDR3 sequence reads: CASSPRGPLNEQFF. DNA for the CDR3: TGTGCCAGCAGTCCCCGCGGCCCCTTAAATGAGCAGTTCTTC. The gene calls are TRBV27 and TRBJ2-1; no reliable D call. Germline-derived CDR1 and CDR2 are MNHEY and SMNVEV (reference sequence). The CDR3 is 14 residues long. The germline V and J ends were trimmed by 5 bases and 7 bases, with 15 bases remaining between them.

Written as DNA, the CDR3 is TGTGCCAGCAGTTTACGGCAGGAGGGAAAACTGTTTTTT. Translated, it gives CASSLRQEGKLFF. The rearrangement joins TRBV27 to TRBJ1-4; D remains ambiguous. The CDR3 runs 13 residues. CDR1 MNHEY and CDR2 SMNVEV come from the germline V gene (reference sequence). V lost 2 bases to trimming and J lost 10 bases, with 11 bases between them.

This chain uses TRBV5-1 with TRBJ2-1, with D tentatively TRBD1 (5 bases). The germline CDR1 and CDR2 sequences are SGHRS and YFSETQ. This CDR3 has 12 residues. V was cut by 4 bases and J by 8 bases, with 10 bases left in between. Here the CDR3 DNA reads TGCGCCAGCAGCGGACCAGGGTATGAGCAGTTCTTC. Its protein is CASSGPGYEQFF.

DNA for the CDR3: TGTGCCAGCAGCCTCGAGAGGGCCGGGTCGGTTCATGCCGGGGAGCTGTTTTTT. Its translation: CASSLERAGSVHAGELFF. The J gene is TRBJ2-2, the V gene TRBV3-1 (or the pseudogene TRBV3-2); TRBD2 might be the D (5 bases). The germline V gene has CDR1 LGHDT and CDR2 YNNKEL (reference sequence). Trimming stripped 4 bases from V and 6 bases from J, with 24 bases between. The CDR3 loop spans 18 amino acids.